The 6 T cell receptor beta chains listed next were all sequenced from one sample in a study of radiotherapy plus CTLA-4 blockade in lung cancer. Clones were read by immunoSEQ multiplex PCR, and TCRdb kept only the in-frame ones, dropping some. Among some 71,000 clones listed, 65% to 85% were seen once. Sequencing was performed on peripheral blood, taken from a patient treated with radiotherapy plus ipilimumab. These receptors all come from a human donor with non-small cell lung cancer whose response to radiotherapy plus ipilimumab could not be evaluated. Some clones in this sample may be carry-over from other donors' samples.

A word on this clone: Its ends do not fully match the called genes, so a read error is possible. The chain uses TRBV5-1 and TRBJ1-1; no clear D gene. Germline CDR1 SGHRS, CDR2 YFSETQ. The CDR3 totals 16 residues. The CDR3 sequence is CVSSPDGGPMNTEAFF. In nucleotides, the CDR3 is TGCGTCAGCAGCCCTGATGGAGGGCCTATGAACACTGAAGCTTTCTTT.

The rearrangement joins TRBV2 to TRBJ2-5, with D unresolved. V dropped 0 bases and J dropped 4 bases, with 9 bases sitting between them. The V gene's germline CDR1 is SNHLY and CDR2 FYNNEI. The CDR3 has 14 residues. The CDR3 spells CASSEASVGETQYF. The CDR3, as DNA: TGTGCCAGCAGTGAAGCGTCAGTTGGAGAGACCCAGTACTTC.

This clone was seen ten or more times. This rearrangement joins TRBV7-6 to TRBJ2-7; 8 bases fit TRBD1. Germline loops: CDR1 SGHVS, CDR2 FNYEAQ. With V trimmed by 0 bases and J by 0 bases, 1 base remained unmatched. This CDR3 is 15 amino acids long. The CDR3: CASSLAQGASYEQYF. The CDR3 bases are TGTGCCAGCAGCTTAGCGCAGGGGGCCTCCTACGAGCAGTACTTC.

The chain links TRBV10-1 to TRBJ2-1, with 10 bases identical to TRBD2. Germline V gene data show CDR1 as WNHNN and CDR2 as SYGVQD (reference sequence). Losses at the gene ends were 8 bases for V and 7 bases for J; bases not matched to a gene: 8. The CDR3 covers 14 residues. The CDR3 region has the DNA TGCGCCAGCCCAGCTAGCGGGGGTGTTAATGAGCAGTTCTTC. This translates into CASPASGGVNEQFF.

This clone was seen just once. The genes are TRBV5-1 and TRBJ2-7; the D gene is possibly TRBD2 (6 bases). V dropped 5 bases and J dropped 7 bases, with 19 bases sitting between them. CDR1 SGHRS and CDR2 YFSETQ come from the germline V gene. The CDR3 extends over 14 amino acids. The CDR3 sequence is CASSSEPEAGEQYF. The CDR3 nucleotides are TGCGCCAGCAGTTCCGAACCAGAGGCGGGGGAGCAGTACTTC.

The chain is built from TRBV5-4 and TRBJ2-4, with TRBD2 identical over 11 bases. CDR3 length equals 15 residues. Germline CDR1 SGHNT, CDR2 YYREEE (reference sequence). After removal of 4 bases from V and 4 bases from J, the junction contained 4 bases not matched to a gene. CDR3 nucleotides: TGTGCCAGCAGCATTAGCGGGGGGGGAAAAAACATTCAGTACTTC. This codes for CASSISGGGKNIQYF.